Given below is one T cell receptor (beta chain) in context. Its cognate antigen is unknown. This sample is part of a study of CD8 T cells in ankylosing spondylitis. Overall study findings and caveats: Reports of some motif variants in reactive arthritis synovial fluid and blood predate this one. Ankylosing spondylitis blood appeared to carry a characteristic TCR beta motif of eight or nine highly homologous variants.

The CDR3 has 16 amino acids. V lost 4 bases and J lost 0, with 13 bases in between. CDR1 SGHTA and CDR2 FQGNSA come from the germline V gene. MiXCR, run by TCRdb on the 5' RACE reads, gives a single entry per CDR3 protein. This table holds approximately 150,000 distinct CDR3 sequences, 30% to 35% found once. This chain links TRBV7-2 with TRBJ2-4; maybe TRBD2 (6 bases). Input material: synovial fluid, either unsorted or a sorted T cell fraction (not recorded which). This receptor was identified in a male donor with ankylosing spondylitis. This chain's CDR3 is CASSSRTGVAKNIQYF. The CDR3 coding sequence is TGTGCCAGCAGCTCACGGACGGGGGTAGCCAAAAACATTCAGTACTTC. The variable domain in full, with the rest retrieved from reference TRBV7-2 and TRBJ2-4, is GAGVSQSPSNKVTEKGKDVELRCDPISGHTALYWYRQSLGQGLEFLIYFQGNSAPDKSGLPSDRFSAERTGGSVSTLTIQRTQQEDSAVYLCASSSRTGVAKNIQYFGAGTRLSVL.